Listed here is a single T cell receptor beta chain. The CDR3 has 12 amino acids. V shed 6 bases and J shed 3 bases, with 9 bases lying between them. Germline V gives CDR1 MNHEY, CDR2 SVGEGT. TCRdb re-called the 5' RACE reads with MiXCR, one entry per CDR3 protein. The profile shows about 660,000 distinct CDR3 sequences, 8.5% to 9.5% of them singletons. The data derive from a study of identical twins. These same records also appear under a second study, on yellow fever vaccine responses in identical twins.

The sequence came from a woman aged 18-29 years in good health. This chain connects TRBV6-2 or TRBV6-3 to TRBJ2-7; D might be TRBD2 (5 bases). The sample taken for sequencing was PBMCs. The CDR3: CASRNSGYEQYF. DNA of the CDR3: TGTGCCAGCAGGAACAGCGGCTACGAGCAGTACTTC.